Listed below are T cell receptor beta chains from one sample, sequenced in a study of cytomegalovirus exposure and HLA in healthy donors. The protocol was immunoSEQ multiplex PCR, while the TCRdb copy is restricted to in-frame clones and leaves out a portion. The profile shows 150,000 to 200,000 clones, about four fifths of them singletons. The sequenced sample consisted of PBMCs. These receptor sequences come from a male donor in good health and CMV-seropositive. Each CDR3 is given with its conserved first and last residue. D genes are given only for firm matches. Clone size is stated in some rows and not others, as once, few, many or a class when expanded.

V	size	J	length	D	DNA	CDR3
TRBV27	-	TRBJ2-7	16	TRBD2	TGTGCCAGCAGTTTCACTAGCGGGGGGAAACCCTACGAGCAGTACTTC	CASSFTSGGKPYEQYF
TRBV30	-	TRBJ1-4	11	-	TGTGCCTGTGCAGGGTACGAAAAACTGTTTTTT	CACAGYEKLFF
TRBV11-2	-	TRBJ2-2	16	-	TGTGCCAGCAGCCCTCGAACAGGGAAAAACACCGGGGAGCTGTTTTTT	CASSPRTGKNTGELFF
TRBV6-1	-	TRBJ2-2	15	-	TGTGCCAGCAGTCGCGGGACCCGGGGGACCGGGGAGCTGTTTTTT	CASSRGTRGTGELFF
TRBV7-3	-	TRBJ2-7	14	-	TGTGCCAGCAGCTTAACGGGCGGACATAACGAGCAGTACTTC	CASSLTGGHNEQYF
TRBV20-1	-	TRBJ2-3	11	-	TGCAGTGGGACTTTGCATGATACGCAGTATTTT	CSGTLHDTQYF
TRBV4-3	few	TRBJ1-2	15	-	TGCGCCAGCAGCCAGGCTAGACAGACTTACTATGGCTACACCTTC	CASSQARQTYYGYTF
TRBV2	-	TRBJ2-3	17	TRBD2	TGTGCCAGCAGTGTGTGGGGAGCGGGGGGAACCACAGATACGCAGTATTTT	CASSVWGAGGTTDTQYF
TRBV7-3	once	TRBJ2-2	16	-	TGTGCCAGCGCGGCTAGCTCGATCGCGAACACCGGGGAGCTGTTTTTT	CASAASSIANTGELFF
TRBV13	few	TRBJ1-1	14	-	TGTGCCAGCAGCTTAAGGGGCGGGAGGACTGAAGCTTTCTTT	CASSLRGGRTEAFF
TRBV5-1	-	TRBJ2-5	13	-	TGCGCCAGCAGTGACACAAGCCAAGAGACCCAGTACTTC	CASSDTSQETQYF
TRBV5-6	-	TRBJ1-5	14	TRBD1	TGTGCCAGCAGCTCCGGACAGGGCAATCAGCCCCAGCATTTT	CASSSGQGNQPQHF
TRBV5-1	-	TRBJ2-5	15	TRBD2	TGCGCCAGCAGCTTGGCGACTAGCGCCCAAGAGACCCAGTACTTC	CASSLATSAQETQYF
TRBV7-7	-	TRBJ2-3	13	-	TGTGCTAGCAGTTTTGACAGACGGGATACGCAGTATTTT	CASSFDRRDTQYF
TRBV4-1	-	TRBJ2-2	16	-	TGCGCCAGCAGCCAAGATAACCCCGGGGGCACCGGGGAGCTGTTTTTT	CASSQDNPGGTGELFF
TRBV5-4	-	TRBJ2-1	15	TRBD2	TGTGCCAGCAGCTTGATCTCCGGGAGGTACAATGAGCAGTTCTTC	CASSLISGRYNEQFF
TRBV6-1	-	TRBJ2-5	14	-	TGTGCCAGCAGTGCCGACTACCTACAAGAGACCCAGTACTTC	CASSADYLQETQYF
TRBV7-2	-	TRBJ1-1	15	TRBD1	TGTGCCAGCAGCTTACTACAGGGGGCGAAGACTGAAGCTTTCTTT	CASSLLQGAKTEAFF
TRBV7-9	-	TRBJ2-5	16	TRBD2	TGTTCCAGCAGCTTAAGACTAGCGGAGATCCAAGAGACCCAGTACTTC	CSSSLRLAEIQETQYF
TRBV10-1	-	TRBJ2-3	14	-	TGCGCCAGCAGTGATCGACTTAACACAGATACGCAGTATTTT	CASSDRLNTDTQYF
TRBV6-5	once	TRBJ2-3	16	TRBD2	TGTGCCAGCAGTTTACTAGCGGCCCGGCCCGTAGATACGCAGTATTTT	CASSLLAARPVDTQYF
TRBV5-4	-	TRBJ2-2	16	TRBD1	TGTGCCAGCAGCTTGGTGGGACAGGAGAACACCGGGGAGCTGTTTTTT	CASSLVGQENTGELFF
TRBV4-3	-	TRBJ1-2	11	-	TGCGCCAGCAGCCAGGGCAGAATCTACACCTTC	CASSQGRIYTF
TRBV6-5	-	TRBJ2-7	14	TRBD1	TGTGCCAGCAGATCAGACAGGGGTGGTAGAGAGCAGTACTTC	CASRSDRGGREQYF
TRBV7-9	-	TRBJ2-7	12	-	TGTGCCAGCAGCAACAGGGTACACGAGCAGTACTTC	CASSNRVHEQYF
TRBV14	-	TRBJ2-1	14	-	TGTGCCAGCAGCCACCAGGGCTGGGGGGATGAGCAGTTCTTC	CASSHQGWGDEQFF
TRBV4-2	-	TRBJ2-7	13	-	TGTGCCAGCGAGGGGGGGTCCTCCTACGAGCAGTACTTC	CASEGGSSYEQYF
TRBV10-3	-	TRBJ1-2	17	TRBD1	TGTGCCATCAGTGAGCGCGACAGGGGCCTCCTAGGTTATGGCTACACCTTC	CAISERDRGLLGYGYTF
TRBV30	-	TRBJ2-2	11	-	TGTGCCTGGAATGCGGGCGGGGAGCTGTTTTTT	CAWNAGGELFF
TRBV7-2	-	TRBJ1-1	14	-	TGTGCCAGCAGCGGCGGCCGGGAATATACTGAAGCTTTCTTT	CASSGGREYTEAFF
TRBV18	-	TRBJ2-7	15	TRBD1	TGTGCCAGCTCAATGGACAGGATCCGTTCCTACGAGCAGTACTTC	CASSMDRIRSYEQYF
TRBV10-2	-	TRBJ1-1	15	-	TGCGCCAGCAGTGAGTATGGGCTTTTGAACACTGAAGCTTTCTTT	CASSEYGLLNTEAFF
TRBV6-1	-	TRBJ1-4	17	TRBD1	TGTGCCAGCAGTGAATTCTACGGGACAGGAACTAATGAAAAACTGTTTTTT	CASSEFYGTGTNEKLFF
TRBV4-1	-	TRBJ1-2	13	TRBD1	TGCGCCAGCAGCCAGACAGGGCACTATGGCTACACCTTC	CASSQTGHYGYTF
TRBV4-1	-	TRBJ1-2	13	-	TGCGCCAGCAGCCAAGGCAGGGCGAGGGGCTACACCTTC	CASSQGRARGYTF
TRBV29-1	-	TRBJ2-7	15	TRBD2	TGCAGCGTTGGCCGGGGAGGGGAGAGCTCCTACGAGCAGTACTTC	CSVGRGGESSYEQYF
TRBV2	few	TRBJ1-2	16	-	TGTGCCAGCAGTTTGCCCCCCGGGTCTTCTTACTATGGCTACACCTTC	CASSLPPGSSYYGYTF
TRBV15	-	TRBJ2-2	15	-	TGTGCCACCAGCAGATACCACGGAAACACCGGGGGGCTGTTTTTT	CATSRYHGNTGGLFF
TRBV29-1	-	TRBJ1-1	12	TRBD1	TGCAGCGTCGACAGGGTGAACACTGAAGCTTTCTTT	CSVDRVNTEAFF
TRBV4-2	few	TRBJ1-1	14	-	TGTGCCAGCAGCCAGGAGGGGGAGGGGACTGAAGCTTTCTTT	CASSQEGEGTEAFF
TRBV4-2	few	TRBJ2-3	16	TRBD2	TGTGCCAGCAGCCAAGAGCGGGGGGAAGGCACAGATACGCAGTATTTT	CASSQERGEGTDTQYF
TRBV6-5	few	TRBJ2-6	15	-	TGTGCCAGCAGGAATAGTTTTGGTGGGGCCAACGTCCTGACTTTC	CASRNSFGGANVLTF
TRBV11-2	-	TRBJ1-1	13	-	TGTGCCAGCAGCTCGACCGGGGGATACCAAGCTTTCTTT	CASSSTGGYQAFF
TRBV5-1	-	TRBJ1-1	15	TRBD1	TGCGCCAGCAGCCCAGGACAGGGGAGGGACACTGAAGCTTTCTTT	CASSPGQGRDTEAFF
TRBV25-1	-	TRBJ2-4	15	TRBD2	TGTGCCAGCAGTTCCTCGGGGGGGGGCAAAAACATTCAGTACTTC	CASSSSGGGKNIQYF
TRBV4-1	-	TRBJ2-4	16	TRBD2	TGCGCCAGCAGCCAACCCCTGTGGGCAGGACTAGGCATTCAGTACTTC	CASSQPLWAGLGIQYF
TRBV15	-	TRBJ2-5	15	TRBD1	TGTGCCACCAGCAGAGAAAGAGGGGGCCGGGAGACCCAGTACTTC	CATSRERGGRETQYF
TRBV6-5	few	TRBJ2-7	16	TRBD2	TGTGCCAGCAGTTACTCAAGCGGGGTTGGGTCATACGAGCAGTACTTC	CASSYSSGVGSYEQYF
TRBV7-2	-	TRBJ1-2	16	TRBD1	TGTGCCAGCAGCTTAGCAGGACAGGGGCTAAGCTATGGCTACACCTTC	CASSLAGQGLSYGYTF
TRBV7-5	-	TRBJ2-5	17	-	TGTGCCAGAAGCTTAACTTTTCCGGGACATATACAAGAGACCCAGTACTTC	CARSLTFPGHIQETQYF
TRBV11-2	-	TRBJ2-5	14	TRBD2	TGTGCCAGTGGGCGAGCGGGGGGCCAAGAGACCCAGTACTTC	CASGRAGGQETQYF
TRBV19	-	TRBJ1-1	14	-	TGTGCCAGTAGTCCTAGGGACTTGTACCCTGAAGCTTTCTTT	CASSPRDLYPEAFF
TRBV6-1	-	TRBJ2-5	15	TRBD1	TGTGCCAGCAGTGACCCCGGACAGGGAGAAGAGACCCAGTACTTC	CASSDPGQGEETQYF
TRBV5-6	few	TRBJ1-2	16	-	TGTGCCAGCAGCCGGTTCGCGGGGGCTGTGGATTGGGGCTACACCTTC	CASSRFAGAVDWGYTF
TRBV4-3	-	TRBJ2-7	14	-	TGCGCCAGCAGCCAAGAGGTCTCGCCCTACGAGCAGTACTTC	CASSQEVSPYEQYF